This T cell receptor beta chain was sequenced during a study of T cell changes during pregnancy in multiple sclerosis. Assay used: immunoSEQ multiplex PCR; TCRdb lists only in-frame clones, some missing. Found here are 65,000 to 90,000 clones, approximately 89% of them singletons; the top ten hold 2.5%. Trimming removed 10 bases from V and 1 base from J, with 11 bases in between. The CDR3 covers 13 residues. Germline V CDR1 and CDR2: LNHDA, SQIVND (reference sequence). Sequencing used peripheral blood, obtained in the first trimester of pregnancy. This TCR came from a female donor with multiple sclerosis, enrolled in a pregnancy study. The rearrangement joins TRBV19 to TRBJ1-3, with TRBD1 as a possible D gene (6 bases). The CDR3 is CATNRASGNTIYF. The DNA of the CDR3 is TGTGCCACCAACAGGGCTTCTGGAAACACCATATATTTT. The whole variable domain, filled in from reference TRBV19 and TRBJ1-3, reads DGGITQSPKYLFRKEGQNVTLSCEQNLNHDAMYWYRQDPGQGLRLIYYSQIVNDFQKGDIAEGYSVSREKKESFPLTVTSAQKNPTAFYLCATNRASGNTIYFGEGSWLTVV.